Listed below are T cell receptor beta chains from one sample, sequenced in a study of CD8 T cells in Susac syndrome. A single record per CDR3 protein comes from TCRdb applying MiXCR to the immunoSEQ multiplex PCR reads. Of some 130,000 distinct CDR3 sequences listed, around 95% were seen once; the top ten hold roughly 0.2%. Sequenced material: CD8+ T cells from PBMCs. These receptors were collected from a human donor with Susac syndrome. CDR3s include the opening cysteine and the closing phenylalanine or tryptophan. D genes are given only for firm matches. Clone sizes are given selectively: once, few, many, or a class where the clone is expanded.

CASSLSGLYGYTF,TGTGCCAGCAGTTTATCCGGGCTCTATGGCTACACCTTC,TRBJ1-2,few,TRBV28,NA,13
CASSLFSGRNEQFF,TGTGCCAGCAGCTTGTTTAGCGGGAGAAATGAGCAGTTCTTC,TRBJ2-1,NA,TRBV7-2,TRBD2,14
CASGDGTTYEQYF,TGTGCCAGCGGAGACGGGACAACCTACGAGCAGTACTTC,TRBJ2-7,NA,TRBV6-1,NA,13
CASSFVRGWQFF,TGTGCCAGCAGTTTCGTGAGAGGCTGGCAGTTCTTC,TRBJ2-1,NA,TRBV12-3/TRBV12-4,NA,12
CASSLDPGYYGYTF,TGTGCCAGCAGCTTAGACCCGGGGTACTATGGCTACACCTTC,TRBJ1-2,NA,TRBV11-2,NA,14
CASSGQVEDTQYF,TGTGCCAGCAGCGGACAAGTGGAAGATACGCAGTATTTT,TRBJ2-3,NA,TRBV9,NA,13
CASSFPSGREDTQYF,TGTGCCAGCAGCTTCCCTAGCGGGAGGGAAGATACGCAGTATTTT,TRBJ2-3,NA,TRBV13,TRBD2,15
CASSLAPSENSDEQFF,TGTGCCAGCAGCTTAGCCCCTAGCGAGAACAGCGATGAGCAGTTCTTC,TRBJ2-1,NA,TRBV11-2,NA,16
CASSVGGQQETQYF,TGTGCCAGCAGCGTAGGAGGACAGCAAGAGACCCAGTACTTC,TRBJ2-5,NA,TRBV9,NA,14
CASRGEVDTGNEQFF,TGTGCCAGCAGAGGGGAAGTAGACACGGGGAATGAGCAGTTCTTC,TRBJ2-1,NA,TRBV7-3,NA,15
CASSVDRELFF,TGTGCCAGCAGCGTGGACAGGGAGCTGTTTTTT,TRBJ2-2,NA,TRBV9,NA,11
CASSGLGLGHNTDTQYF,TGCGCCAGCAGCGGGCTGGGGCTAGGCCATAACACAGATACGCAGTATTTT,TRBJ2-3,NA,TRBV5-1,NA,17
CATRTSGSDGDEQFF,TGCGCCACCCGGACTAGCGGGAGTGATGGAGATGAGCAGTTCTTC,TRBJ2-1,NA,TRBV5-1,TRBD2,15
CASSPPSASTDTQYF,TGTGCCAGCAGCCCGCCGTCGGCTAGCACAGATACGCAGTATTTT,TRBJ2-3,NA,TRBV7-9,NA,15
CAWSVRWGTSRGYTF,TGTGCCTGGAGTGTACGGTGGGGGACGTCGCGCGGCTACACCTTC,TRBJ1-2,NA,TRBV30,NA,15
CASSTGTSGDEQYF,TGTGCCAGCAGCACCGGGACTAGCGGGGACGAGCAGTACTTC,TRBJ2-7,NA,TRBV7-2,TRBD2,14
CASSSPSPTSGETFSYNEQFF,TGTGCCAGCAGCTCCCCGTCACCAACTAGCGGTGAAACCTTCTCCTACAATGAGCAGTTCTTC,TRBJ2-1,NA,TRBV5-4,TRBD2,21
CASRRGPGEQYF,TGTGCCAGCAGAAGGGGTCCTGGCGAGCAGTACTTC,TRBJ2-7,NA,TRBV27,NA,12
CATSDPRSVVPGELFF,TGTGCCACCAGTGATCCACGCTCCGTTGTACCCGGGGAGCTGTTTTTT,TRBJ2-2,NA,TRBV24-1,NA,16
CSVNGNEQFF,TGCAGCGTTAATGGCAATGAGCAGTTCTTC,TRBJ2-1,NA,TRBV29-1,NA,10
CASSQEETPQETQYF,TGCGCCAGCAGCCAAGAGGAGACGCCCCAAGAGACCCAGTACTTC,TRBJ2-5,NA,TRBV4-1,NA,15
CASSLDSGGTEAFF,TGTGCCAGCAGCCTCGACAGCGGGGGCACTGAAGCTTTCTTT,TRBJ1-1,NA,TRBV14,NA,14
CSVGDSNYGYTF,TGCAGCGTTGGAGACAGTAACTATGGCTACACCTTC,TRBJ1-2,once,TRBV29-1,NA,12
CASGLSSYEQYF,TGTGCCAGCGGCTTGAGCTCCTACGAGCAGTACTTC,TRBJ2-7,NA,TRBV12-3/TRBV12-4,NA,12
CASSLLDQETQYF,TGTGCCAGCAGTTTATTGGACCAAGAGACCCAGTACTTC,TRBJ2-5,NA,TRBV27,NA,13
CASSQKGTVNSPLHF,TGCGCCAGCAGCCAAAAGGGGACAGTGAATTCACCCCTCCACTTT,TRBJ1-6,NA,TRBV4-1,TRBD1,15
CASRVGQGHYEQYF,TGTGCCAGCAGGGTTGGACAGGGTCACTACGAGCAGTACTTC,TRBJ2-7,NA,TRBV2,TRBD1,14
CASRPIVSGELFF,TGTGCCAGCAGACCAATAGTGTCCGGGGAGCTGTTTTTT,TRBJ2-2,NA,TRBV7-8,NA,13
CASSFIGTSGETQYF,TGTGCCAGCAGTTTCATCGGGACTAGCGGAGAGACCCAGTACTTC,TRBJ2-5,NA,TRBV6-5,TRBD2,15
CASSQVGDRGPYNEQFF,TGTGCCAGCAGCCAAGTAGGGGACAGGGGCCCCTACAATGAGCAGTTCTTC,TRBJ2-1,NA,TRBV3-1,TRBD1,17
CASSFGAAYEQYF,TGTGCCAGCAGTTTCGGCGCAGCCTACGAGCAGTACTTC,TRBJ2-7,NA,TRBV27,NA,13